The 29 T cell receptor beta chains presented below share a single source sample, sequenced in a study of shared clonotypes between healthy human individuals. Measured with immunoSEQ multiplex PCR; TCRdb has only the in-frame clones, and not every one. The sample yields under 700,000 clones, about 95% seen once. CD45RO-negative CD8 cells positively selected for CCR7 made up the naive population, which excluded terminally differentiated effector memory CD45RA+ cells. The sample was naive CD8+ T cells sorted from blood. The receptors derive from a woman under 40 in good health.

This chain links TRBV9 with TRBJ2-7; D perhaps matches TRBD2 (6 bases). The V gene's germline CDR1 is SGDLS and CDR2 YYNGEE. The CDR3 is 18 residues long. Trimming took 4 bases from V and 0 from J, leaving 23 bases between them. The CDR3 nucleotides read TGTGCCAGCAGCCCTGAAGGGAGACGGGGGACCAGCTCCTACGAGCAGTACTTC. This sequence encodes CASSPEGRRGTSSYEQYF.

The chain links TRBV11-2 to TRBJ2-7; 9 bases map to TRBD2. V shed 4 bases and J 6 bases; nucleotides not matched to a gene: 7. This CDR3 has 14 amino acids. Germline CDR1 reads SGHAT; CDR2 reads FQNNGV. The CDR3: CASSYAGGSGEQYF. The CDR3 nucleotides are TGTGCCAGCAGCTATGCGGGGGGGAGCGGCGAGCAGTACTTC.

The chain joins TRBV9 to TRBJ2-1; 14 bases agree with TRBD2. Unmatched junction bases numbered 9, after V lost 1 base and J lost 9 bases. In germline, CDR1 is SGDLS, CDR2 YYNGEE. CDR3 length: 17 amino acids. Here the CDR3 reads CASSVFPGLAGAAEQFF. The CDR3 nucleotides read TGTGCCAGCAGCGTATTCCCGGGACTAGCGGGAGCCGCTGAGCAGTTCTTC.

The rearrangement links TRBV5-4 to TRBJ1-2, with a possible D match to TRBD1 (5 bases). This CDR3 comprises 13 residues. Germline V CDR1 and CDR2: SGHNT, YYREEE (reference sequence). V was cut by 4 bases and J by 4 bases, with 11 bases left in between. The CDR3: CASSPGTVYGYTF. The DNA for the CDR3 is TGTGCCAGCAGCCCAGGGACGGTCTATGGCTACACCTTC.

This clone appeared once. V gene TRBV19 combines with J gene TRBJ2-3; 10 bases are a match to TRBD2. CDR3 length equals 17 residues. Germline CDR1 reads LNHDA; CDR2 reads SQIVND (reference sequence). V gave up 3 bases and J gave up 3 bases; unmatched junction bases: 9. CDR3 region: CASSIHSLAGPTDTQYF. CDR3 nucleotides: TGTGCCAGTAGTATCCATTCACTAGCGGGACCTACAGATACGCAGTATTTT. Drawing the rest from reference TRBV19 and TRBJ2-3, the complete variable domain is DGGITQSPKYLFRKEGQNVTLSCEQNLNHDAMYWYRQDPGQGLRLIYYSQIVNDFQKGDIAEGYSVSREKKESFPLTVTSAQKNPTAFYLCASSIHSLAGPTDTQYFGPGTRLTVL.

The genes are TRBV13 and TRBJ2-7; TRBD2 is a possible D gene (5 bases). Trimming removed 8 bases at V and 2 bases at J, with 13 bases between. The CDR3 extends over 13 amino acids. Per the germline V gene, CDR1 is PRHDT and CDR2 is FYEKMQ (reference sequence). CDR3: CASAEGSPYEQYF. In DNA, the CDR3 is TGTGCCAGCGCTGAGGGCAGTCCCTACGAGCAGTACTTC.

The V call is TRBV28, the J call TRBJ2-7; perhaps TRBD2 as D (6 bases). Trimming removed 4 bases at V and 5 bases at J, with 24 bases between. The CDR3 sequence is 17 residues long. Germline values: CDR1 MDHEN, CDR2 SYDVKM. The CDR3 region has the DNA TGTGCCAGCAGTTCCCAGGAGGAGGGGCAAAGTCTCGACGAGCAGTACTTC. Translating gives CASSSQEEGQSLDEQYF.

The chain links TRBV5-4 to TRBJ2-2; D gene uncertain. Germline V gene lookup returns CDR1 SGHNT and CDR2 YYREEE (reference sequence). The CDR3 consists of 14 residues. V was pared by 0 bases and J by 1 base, with 4 bases between. CDR3 sequence: CASSLGKNTGELFF. CDR3 nucleotide sequence: TGTGCCAGCAGCTTGGGAAAGAACACCGGGGAGCTGTTTTTT.

The chain combines TRBV5-1 with TRBJ2-5; D unclear. Germline CDR1 SGHRS, CDR2 YFSETQ. The CDR3 covers 14 residues. V was shortened by 7 bases and J by 2 bases, with 15 bases between the two germline ends. CDR3 protein: CASGPWSPQETQYF. CDR3 coding DNA: TGCGCCAGCGGCCCTTGGAGTCCTCAAGAGACCCAGTACTTC.

The chain links TRBV7-8 to TRBJ2-6; the D is unclear. In germline, CDR1 is SGHVS, CDR2 FQNEAQ. This CDR3 region has 18 residues. Trimming took off 2 bases at V and 2 bases at J, with 16 bases between the two ends. CDR3 protein: CASSLFGQATPGANVLTF. For the CDR3, the DNA is TGTGCCAGCAGCTTATTTGGGCAGGCCACACCTGGGGCCAACGTCCTGACTTTC. Supplemented by reference TRBV7-8 and TRBJ2-6, the full variable domain reads GAGVSQSPRYKVAKRGQDVALRCDPISGHVSLFWYQQALGQGPEFLTYFQNEAQLDKSGLPSDRFFAERPEGSVSTLKIQRTQQEDSAVYLCASSLFGQATPGANVLTFGAGSRLTVL.

On this clone itself: Additional DNA sequences in this sample encode the identical CDR3. The CDR3 region is CASSDGYEQYF. Here the CDR3 DNA reads TGTGCCAGCAGTGACGGATACGAGCAGTACTTC. V is TRBV25-1 and J is TRBJ2-7; unclear D gene. Germline-derived CDR1 and CDR2 are MGHDK and SYGVNS. V was trimmed by 3 bases and J by 4 bases, leaving 4 bases between them. This CDR3 comprises 11 residues.

The V and J genes are TRBV5-4 and TRBJ2-1; either TRBD1 or TRBD2 may supply D (5 bases each). The CDR3 contains 17 residues. Deletions cut 6 bases from V and 4 bases from J, with 23 bases between. Looked up from germline, CDR1 is SGHNT and CDR2 is YYREEE (reference sequence). The CDR3 loop reads CASNPSGAGPLYNEQFF. In DNA form, the CDR3 reads TGTGCCAGCAACCCCTCCGGGGCGGGCCCTTTGTACAATGAGCAGTTCTTC.

The chain employs TRBV15 and TRBJ2-1; TRBD1 matches at 8 bases. The V gene's germline CDR1 is LNHNV and CDR2 YYDKDF (reference sequence). V lost 3 bases and J lost 4; bases outside the gene matches: 2. The CDR3 sequence is 14 residues long. The CDR3 DNA follows: TGTGCCACCAGCAGGGGACAGGAGTACAATGAGCAGTTCTTC. Translating gives CATSRGQEYNEQFF. Together with reference TRBV15 and TRBJ2-1, the CDR3 gives the full variable domain: DAMVIQNPRYQVTQFGKPVTLSCSQTLNHNVMYWYQQKSSQAPKLLFHYYDKDFNNEADTPDNFQSRRPNTSFCFLDIRSPGLGDTAMYLCATSRGQEYNEQFFGPGTRLTVL.

The V call is TRBV7-9, the J call TRBJ1-2; 9 bases agree with TRBD1. The junction had 8 bases not matched to a gene; V was cut back by 10 bases and J by 5 bases. Germline CDR1 SEHNR, CDR2 FQNEAQ (reference sequence). The CDR3 sequence is 13 residues long. Here the CDR3 DNA reads TGTGCCACCTCCCTGGACAGGGGTTATGGCTACACCTTC. As protein: CATSLDRGYGYTF. Full variable domain (outside the CDR3, taken from reference TRBV7-9 and TRBJ1-2): DTGVSQNPRHKITKRGQNVTFRCDPISEHNRLYWYRQTLGQGPEFLTYFQNEAQLEKSRLLSDRFSAERPKGSFSTLEIQRTEQGDSAMYLCATSLDRGYGYTFGSGTRLTVV.

The chain carries TRBV6-1 and TRBJ2-7, with 10 nucleotides matching TRBD1. CDR3 length: 15 residues. Germline lookup yields CDR1 MNHNS and CDR2 SASEGT. With 4 bases clipped from V and 4 bases from J, the junction kept 7 bases outside the gene matches. The CDR3 DNA follows: TGTGCCAGCAGTGCCGGGACAGGGGTTTTTTACGAGCAGTACTTC. The encoded protein is CASSAGTGVFYEQYF.

The chain links TRBV21-1 to TRBJ1-4. TRBV21-1 corresponds to a pseudogene. The CDR3 sequence is 14 residues long. This CDR3 is CASTEDGGNEKLFF. The CDR3, as DNA: TGTGCCAGCACCGAGGACGGTGGGAATGAAAAACTGTTTTTT.

This clone was counted once. This chain joins TRBV28 and TRBJ1-2; tentatively, D is TRBD1 (5 bases). The CDR3 covers 17 residues. The germline V gene encodes CDR1 MDHEN and CDR2 SYDVKM. The ends were cut back, 7 bases at V and 1 base at J, with 22 bases in the middle. The CDR3 loop is CASTSSNRDWNNYGYTF. As DNA, the CDR3 is TGTGCCAGCACCAGTAGTAACCGGGACTGGAATAACTATGGCTACACCTTC.

This clone was seen a handful of times. The chain joins TRBV4-1 to TRBJ2-7, with D uncertain. This CDR3 is built from 12 residues. Germline V CDR1 and CDR2: MGHRA, YSYEKL. Trimming left V 1 base short and J 4 bases short, with 5 bases between. Here the CDR3 reads CASSQVSYEQYF. The CDR3 DNA reads TGCGCCAGCAGCCAAGTTTCATACGAGCAGTACTTC.

This sequence joins TRBV9 and TRBJ2-1; D possibly corresponds to TRBD2 (5 bases). Deletions cut 0 bases from V and 5 bases from J, with 12 bases between. From germline, CDR1 is SGDLS and CDR2 YYNGEE. This CDR3 region has 15 residues. CDR3 nucleotides: TGTGCCAGCAGCGTAGATGGACTGGGTGACAATGAGCAGTTCTTC. It codes for CASSVDGLGDNEQFF. Together with reference TRBV9 and TRBJ2-1, the CDR3 gives the full variable domain: DSGVTQTPKHLITATGQRVTLRCSPRSGDLSVYWYQQSLDQGLQFLIQYYNGEERAKGNILERFSAQQFPDLHSELNLSSLELGDSALYFCASSVDGLGDNEQFFGPGTRLTVL.

The genes are TRBV4-2 and TRBJ2-3; 9 nucleotides line up with TRBD2. V lost 0 bases, J lost 1 base, and 2 bases stayed unmatched. CDR3 size: 16 residues. CDR1 and CDR2 (germline): LGHNA, YNFKEQ. As DNA, the CDR3 is TGTGCCAGCAGCCAAGAGTGGACTAGCGGCACAGATACGCAGTATTTT. This gives the protein CASSQEWTSGTDTQYF.

The chain carries TRBV2 and TRBJ2-6; D unresolved. Germline CDR1 reads SNHLY; CDR2 reads FYNNEI. This CDR3 contains 19 residues. The V end lost 2 bases, the J end lost 0 bases, and 17 bases lay between the germline ends. CDR3 nucleotides: TGTGCCAGCAGTGAAACGGTGTTGACCGTAAGCTCTGGGGCCAACGTCCTGACTTTC. Protein product: CASSETVLTVSSGANVLTF.

The CDR3: CASSAGTSGRYEQYF. The CDR3 DNA is TGTGCCAGCAGCGCTGGGACTAGCGGGAGGTACGAGCAGTACTTC. This chain joins TRBV9 and TRBJ2-7; 15 bases fit TRBD2. The length of the CDR3 is 15 residues. CDR1 and CDR2 (germline): SGDLS, YYNGEE. Trimming at V came to 3 bases and at J to 4 bases, leaving 2 bases not matched to a gene.

The chain links TRBV7-9 to TRBJ1-2, with 9 bases identical to TRBD1. Trimming removed 5 bases from V and 2 bases from J; junction bases left unmatched: 6. Germline CDR1 is SEHNR and CDR2 is FQNEAQ (reference sequence). CDR3 length equals 15 residues. The CDR3 DNA is TGTGCCAGCAGCACCTGGACAGGGGCCAACTATGGCTACACCTTC. Its translation is CASSTWTGANYGYTF.

The rearrangement links TRBV19 to TRBJ1-5; no clear D. Germline CDR1 is LNHDA and CDR2 is SQIVND (reference sequence). The CDR3 sequence is 14 residues long. V lost 5 bases and J 0 bases, leaving 8 bases between the germline ends. In DNA, the CDR3 is TGTGCCAGTAGTTATACACTTAGCAATCAGCCCCAGCATTTT. Amino acid sequence: CASSYTLSNQPQHF.

The rearrangement uses TRBV9 and TRBJ2-1; TRBD2 matches at 12 bases. CDR3 length: 13 residues. Germline CDR1 reads SGDLS; CDR2 reads YYNGEE. V was pared by 4 bases and J by 10 bases, with 3 bases of the junction left unmatched. CDR3 in amino acids: CASSIGLAGEQFF. In nucleotides, the CDR3 is TGTGCCAGCAGCATCGGACTAGCGGGAGAGCAGTTCTTC.

The chain recombines TRBV5-1 with TRBJ2-5, with 9 bases lining up with TRBD1. Germline V gene sequence: CDR1 SGHRS, CDR2 YFSETQ. The CDR3 extends over 15 amino acids. V gave up 4 bases and J gave up 5 bases; unmatched junction bases: 9. The CDR3 loop reads CASSGKTGGIETQYF. CDR3 sequence (DNA): TGCGCCAGCAGCGGCAAGACAGGGGGTATTGAGACCCAGTACTTC.

The CDR3 protein is CASSTREEAFF. CDR3 bases: TGTGCCAGCAGCACTAGGGAGGAAGCTTTCTTT. The rearrangement joins TRBV7-9 to TRBJ1-1; D is undetermined. The length of the CDR3 is 11 residues. The V gene's germline CDR1 is SEHNR and CDR2 FQNEAQ (reference sequence). Trimming removed 5 bases at V and 8 bases at J, with 9 bases between.

This clone showed up just once. The chain recombines TRBV28 with TRBJ2-2; possibly TRBD1 for D (5 bases). The CDR3 extends over 18 amino acids. Per the germline V gene, CDR1 is MDHEN and CDR2 is SYDVKM. V lost 4 bases and J 0 bases, leaving 18 bases between the germline ends. Written as DNA, the CDR3 is TGTGCCAGCAGTTCTGCCCCCTCCGACAGACCGAACACCGGGGAGCTGTTTTTT. Amino acid sequence: CASSSAPSDRPNTGELFF.

V usage is TRBV19 and J usage is TRBJ2-2; D not certain. CDR1 is LNHDA, CDR2 SQIVND, per germline (reference sequence). This CDR3 region has 11 residues. Between the trimmed V and J ends, which lost 8 bases and 6 bases, there was a span of 7 bases. The CDR3 nucleotides are TGTGCCAGTCAGGTCGCCGGGGAGCTGTTTTTT. Translating it yields CASQVAGELFF.